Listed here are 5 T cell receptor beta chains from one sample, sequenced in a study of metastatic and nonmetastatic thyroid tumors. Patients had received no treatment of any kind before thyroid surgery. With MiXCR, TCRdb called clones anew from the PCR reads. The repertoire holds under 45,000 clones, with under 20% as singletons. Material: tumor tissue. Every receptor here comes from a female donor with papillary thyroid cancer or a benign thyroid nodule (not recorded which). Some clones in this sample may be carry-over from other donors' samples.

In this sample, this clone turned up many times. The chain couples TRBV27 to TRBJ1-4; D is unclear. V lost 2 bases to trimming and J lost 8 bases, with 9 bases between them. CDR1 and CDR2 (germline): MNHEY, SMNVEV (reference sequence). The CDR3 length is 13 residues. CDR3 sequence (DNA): TGTGCCAGCAGTTTAACTGGGTACGAAAAACTGTTTTTT. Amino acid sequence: CASSLTGYEKLFF.

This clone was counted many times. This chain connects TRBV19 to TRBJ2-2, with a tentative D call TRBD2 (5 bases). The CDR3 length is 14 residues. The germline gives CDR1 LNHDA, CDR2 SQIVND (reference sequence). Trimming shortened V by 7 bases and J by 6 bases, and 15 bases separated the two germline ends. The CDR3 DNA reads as TGTGCCAGTAAAAAGACCCACGGGGCCGGGGAGCTGTTTTTT. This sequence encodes CASKKTHGAGELFF.

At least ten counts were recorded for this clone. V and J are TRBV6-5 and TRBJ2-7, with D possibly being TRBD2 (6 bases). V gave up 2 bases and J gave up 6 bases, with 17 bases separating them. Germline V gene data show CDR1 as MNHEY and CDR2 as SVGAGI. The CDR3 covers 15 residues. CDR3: CASSYGGLSGSEQYF. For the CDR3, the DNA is TGTGCCAGCAGTTACGGGGGACTGTCAGGGAGCGAGCAGTACTTC.

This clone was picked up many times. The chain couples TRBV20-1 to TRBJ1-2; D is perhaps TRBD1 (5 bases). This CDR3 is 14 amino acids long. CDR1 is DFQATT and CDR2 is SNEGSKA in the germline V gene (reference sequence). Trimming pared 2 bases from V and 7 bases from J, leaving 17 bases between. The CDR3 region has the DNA TGCAGTGCTAGATATGGGACCGCTGTCTCTGGCTACACCTTC. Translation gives CSARYGTAVSGYTF.

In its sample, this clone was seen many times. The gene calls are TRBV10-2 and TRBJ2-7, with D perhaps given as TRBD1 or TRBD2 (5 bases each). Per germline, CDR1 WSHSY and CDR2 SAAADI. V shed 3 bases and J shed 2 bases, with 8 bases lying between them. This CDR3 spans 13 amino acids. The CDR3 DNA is TGCGCCAGCAGTGAACGGGGCACCTACGAGCAGTACTTC. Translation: CASSERGTYEQYF.